The subject of this entry is one T cell receptor (beta chain). The CDR3 consists of 16 residues. J gave up 10 bases and V 1 base, and 14 bases lay outside the gene matches. Germline V gives CDR1 LNHDA, CDR2 SQIVND (reference sequence). The sample comes from a study of cytomegalovirus exposure and HLA in healthy donors. The PCR used 60 Vbeta and 13 Jbeta primers. Here immunoSEQ multiplex PCR was the method, and the copy in TCRdb shows in-frame clones only, minus some. This sample lists 200,000 or so clones; its ten largest clones have 0.7% to 0.8%. V is TRBV19 and J is TRBJ1-1; TRBD1 agrees at 8 bases. The sample was PBMCs. The origin of this receptor is a boy younger than 18 in good health and CMV-seronegative. The CDR3 DNA sequence: TGTGCCAGTAGTATAGGGGGGGGCGACAGGGGACGGGGAGCTTTCTTT. Encoded protein: CASSIGGGDRGRGAFF.